The 22 T cell receptor beta chains below come from one sample, sequenced in a study of blood T cell repertoires in COVID-19. Profiling relied on immunoSEQ multiplex PCR, and the TCRdb table lists in-frame clones only, not all of them. The sample comprises roughly 300,000 clones, roughly 80% of which are singletons, and roughly 1.5% rests with the top ten. The sequencing sample was made of peripheral blood. These receptors were collected from a human donor with COVID-19, enrolled during active disease. The donor label of this sample is uncertain.

This clone was recorded a few times. The chain joins TRBV10-2 to TRBJ2-1; 15 positions match TRBD2. The V segment lost 6 bases and the J segment 5 bases; nucleotides outside the gene matches: 8. CDR3 length: 17 amino acids. Germline CDR1 WSHSY, CDR2 SAAADI. This CDR3 is CASRGLAGGPRDNEQFF. DNA of the CDR3: TGCGCCAGCAGAGGACTAGCGGGAGGGCCTAGGGACAATGAGCAGTTCTTC.

The rearrangement uses TRBV6-5 and TRBJ2-3; 10 bases fit TRBD1. J was trimmed by 3 bases and V by 11 bases; bases with no gene match: 8. The CDR3 sequence is 14 residues long. Germline loops: CDR1 MNHEY, CDR2 SVGAGI. In DNA, the CDR3 is TGTGCCGCAGAGCGGGACAGGGGTACAGATACGCAGTATTTT. It specifies CAAERDRGTDTQYF.

The chain has TRBV28 and TRBJ2-3; tentatively, D is TRBD2 (7 bases). V shed 11 bases and J shed 1 base, with 13 bases lying between them. The CDR3 covers 13 residues. Germline V gene lookup returns CDR1 MDHEN and CDR2 SYDVKM. CDR3 loop: CAGGAPGTDTQYF. The CDR3 DNA follows: TGTGCCGGGGGGGCGCCGGGCACAGATACGCAGTATTTT.

The J gene is TRBJ2-5, the V gene TRBV19; 9 bases line up with TRBD1. The CDR3 covers 14 residues. V was clipped by 3 bases and J by 5 bases; unmatched bases: 4. CDR1 is LNHDA, CDR2 SQIVND, per germline (reference sequence). CDR3 loop: CASSMGTGYETQYF. The CDR3 DNA sequence: TGTGCCAGTAGTATGGGGACAGGGTACGAGACCCAGTACTTC. Looking up the rest from reference TRBV19 and TRBJ2-5 gives the full variable domain: DGGITQSPKYLFRKEGQNVTLSCEQNLNHDAMYWYRQDPGQGLRLIYYSQIVNDFQKGDIAEGYSVSREKKESFPLTVTSAQKNPTAFYLCASSMGTGYETQYFGPGTRLLVL.

This chain uses TRBV28 with TRBJ2-7; TRBD1 might be the D (5 bases). This CDR3 is 14 amino acids long. Looked up from germline, CDR1 is MDHEN and CDR2 is SYDVKM. V was clipped by 3 bases and J by 2 bases, with 11 bases between them. The CDR3 sequence: CASSFARAPYEQYF. In nucleotides, the CDR3 is TGTGCCAGCAGTTTCGCCAGGGCCCCCTACGAGCAGTACTTC.

The chain is built from TRBV5-1 and TRBJ2-5; TRBD1 aligns across 9 bases. V was clipped by 4 bases and J by 4 bases; unmatched bases: 8. Germline V gene sequence: CDR1 SGHRS, CDR2 YFSETQ. The CDR3 loop spans 15 amino acids. The CDR3 region has the DNA TGCGCCAGCAGCCCAACCAGGACAGGGGCAGAGACCCAGTACTTC. Residues: CASSPTRTGAETQYF. Combining the CDR3 with reference TRBV5-1 and TRBJ2-5 gives the whole variable domain KAGVTQTPRYLIKTRGQQVTLSCSPISGHRSVSWYQQTPGQGLQFLFEYFSETQRNKGNFPGRFSGRQFSNSRSEMNVSTLELGDSALYLCASSPTRTGAETQYFGPGTRLLVL.

The count of this clone is one. The chain is built from TRBV30 and TRBJ1-2; D call uncertain. The length of the CDR3 is 12 residues. Germline CDR1 GTSNPN, CDR2 SVGIG (reference sequence). V was clipped by 2 bases and J by 1 base, with 5 bases between them. CDR3 coding DNA: TGTGCCTGGAGTCGGGTTAACTATGGCTACACCTTC. This gives the protein CAWSRVNYGYTF.

V gene TRBV10-1 combines with J gene TRBJ2-3; TRBD2 aligns across 9 bases. Germline assignment: CDR1 WNHNN and CDR2 SYGVQD (reference sequence). With V trimmed by 3 bases and J by 9 bases, 7 bases remained unmatched. The CDR3 sequence is 14 residues long. The CDR3 nucleotides read TGCGCCAGCAGTGATGTTAGCGGGAGAAGAACGCAGTATTTT. This encodes CASSDVSGRRTQYF.

The chain couples TRBV5-1 to TRBJ2-3; D not certain. Germline CDR1 reads SGHRS; CDR2 reads YFSETQ. The V end was cut by 0 bases, the J end by 2 bases, with 13 bases between. The CDR3 loop spans 16 amino acids. The CDR3 here is CASSLGAVSPTDTQYF. The CDR3 bases are TGCGCCAGCAGCTTGGGAGCTGTTTCACCCACAGATACGCAGTATTTT. Filled out from reference TRBV5-1 and TRBJ2-3, the complete variable domain reads KAGVTQTPRYLIKTRGQQVTLSCSPISGHRSVSWYQQTPGQGLQFLFEYFSETQRNKGNFPGRFSGRQFSNSRSEMNVSTLELGDSALYLCASSLGAVSPTDTQYFGPGTRLTVL.

The rearrangement links TRBV4-1 to TRBJ2-1; TRBD2 matches at 14 bases. The CDR3 loop spans 17 amino acids. Germline CDR1 and CDR2: MGHRA and YSYEKL. The junction had 9 bases not matched to a gene; V was cut back by 3 bases and J by 8 bases. DNA of the CDR3: TGCGCCAGCAGCCATCCCCTGACTAGCGGGAGGGCCCATGAGCAGTTCTTC. Encoded protein: CASSHPLTSGRAHEQFF.

The table lists this clone with a few counts. This chain connects TRBV6-2 or TRBV6-3 to TRBJ2-1; TRBD2 is a possible D gene (6 bases). The CDR3 loop spans 15 amino acids. The germline V gene encodes CDR1 MNHEY and CDR2 SVGEGT. Trimming cost V 5 bases and J 10 bases, with 21 bases left between them. The CDR3 DNA is TGTGCCAGCAGTACCCCCGGGACTGCCTGGGGAGAGCAGTTCTTC. This encodes CASSTPGTAWGEQFF.

V is TRBV9 and J is TRBJ1-2, with D tentatively TRBD1 (5 bases). The germline CDR1 and CDR2 sequences are SGDLS and YYNGEE. V was cut by 4 bases and J by 7 bases, with 20 bases left in between. This CDR3 has 15 residues. The DNA for the CDR3 is TGTGCCAGCAGCTTAACGGGGGGTGAGGTTGGTGGCTACACCTTC. This gives the protein CASSLTGGEVGGYTF. Full variable domain (missing parts from reference TRBV9 and TRBJ1-2): DSGVTQTPKHLITATGQRVTLRCSPRSGDLSVYWYQQSLDQGLQFLIQYYNGEERAKGNILERFSAQQFPDLHSELNLSSLELGDSALYFCASSLTGGEVGGYTFGSGTRLTVV.

As for this clone: A read error may produce the germline difference seen at one junction end. V usage is TRBV2 and J usage is TRBJ2-3, with unresolved D. CDR1 and CDR2 (germline): SNHLY, FYNNEI. The CDR3 spans 14 residues. In DNA form, the CDR3 reads TGTGCCAGCAGTGAAGACCTGGTCGGAGATCCGCAGTATTTT. This sequence encodes CASSEDLVGDPQYF.

The rearrangement links TRBV28 to TRBJ1-2; TRBD1 matches at 9 bases. Germline V gene lookup returns CDR1 MDHEN and CDR2 SYDVKM. After removal of 7 bases from V and 7 bases from J, the junction contained 10 bases not matched to a gene. The CDR3 extends over 14 amino acids. The DNA for the CDR3 is TGTGCCAGCACCTCAGACAGGGGGGGAATTGGCTACACCTTC. This codes for CASTSDRGGIGYTF.

V is TRBV6-5 and J is TRBJ1-1; 7 bases are shared with TRBD1. CDR3 size: 13 residues. V lost 6 bases to trimming and J lost 5 bases; unmatched junction nucleotides: 6. From germline, CDR1 is MNHEY and CDR2 SVGAGI. CDR3 bases: TGTGCCAGCAGCACGGACAGGACTACTGAAGCTTTCTTT. Translated, it gives CASSTDRTTEAFF.

The gene calls are TRBV18 and TRBJ1-5, with 8 bases lining up with TRBD1. This CDR3 is built from 15 residues. The germline V gene has CDR1 KGHSH and CDR2 LQKENI. Trimming cost V 3 bases and J 4 bases; bases outside gene matches: 5. The CDR3 reads CASSPTQGANQPQHF. The DNA for the CDR3 is TGTGCCAGCTCACCGACCCAGGGGGCAAATCAGCCCCAGCATTTT.

This clone showed up just a few times. The CDR3 reads CASSRGPYEQYF. The CDR3 nucleotides read TGTGCCAGCAGTAGGGGTCCCTACGAGCAGTACTTC. The chain couples TRBV11-2 to TRBJ2-7; maybe TRBD1 (5 bases). Per germline, CDR1 SGHAT and CDR2 FQNNGV. V dropped 6 bases and J dropped 2 bases, with 8 bases sitting between them. This CDR3 spans 12 amino acids.

The chain recombines TRBV6-5 with TRBJ2-1; 8 nucleotides match TRBD2. CDR3 size: 14 residues. In germline, CDR1 is MNHEY, CDR2 SVGAGI. V was clipped by 7 bases and J by 4 bases; unmatched bases: 6. Written as DNA, the CDR3 is TGTGCCAGCACGATGGCGGGAGGTTACAATGAGCAGTTCTTC. Residues: CASTMAGGYNEQFF.

J is TRBJ2-5 and V is TRBV6-2 or TRBV6-3; TRBD1 aligns across 7 bases. V gave up 2 bases and J gave up 6 bases; unmatched junction bases: 9. Germline-derived CDR1 and CDR2 are MNHEY and SVGEGT. The CDR3 spans 15 residues. CDR3 coding DNA: TGTGCCAGCAGTTACGAAGGGGGCTATGTGCAGACCCAGTACTTC. Protein product: CASSYEGGYVQTQYF.

The V call is TRBV28, the J call TRBJ1-1; D is possibly TRBD1 (5 bases). The germline V gene has CDR1 MDHEN and CDR2 SYDVKM. Trimming shortened V by 6 bases and J by 11 bases, and 19 bases separated the two germline ends. The CDR3 has 13 residues. This CDR3 is CASSSGLPEEAFF. The CDR3 DNA is TGTGCCAGCAGCTCGGGACTCCCGGAGGAGGCTTTCTTT.

This clone showed up many times. The chain couples TRBV4-1 to TRBJ1-5, with D perhaps TRBD1 (6 bases). V dropped 4 bases and J dropped 0 bases, with 22 bases sitting between them. The CDR3 extends over 19 amino acids. From germline, CDR1 is MGHRA and CDR2 YSYEKL. As DNA, the CDR3 is TGCGCCAGCAGCCCGTCTCCTCTGGGGAGGGGGAATAGCAATCAGCCCCAGCATTTT. Translation: CASSPSPLGRGNSNQPQHF.

The rearrangement links TRBV6-5 to TRBJ1-5, with a weak D call TRBD1 (5 bases). Germline V gives CDR1 MNHEY, CDR2 SVGAGI. Trimming took off 2 bases at V and 4 bases at J, with 9 bases between the two ends. The CDR3 contains 14 residues. The CDR3 DNA reads as TGTGCCAGCAGTTACCAGAGACAGAATCAGCCCCAGCATTTT. Its translation is CASSYQRQNQPQHF.